These 27 T cell receptor beta chains were all obtained from the same sample, sequenced in a study of blood T cell repertoires in COVID-19. Profiled with immunoSEQ multiplex PCR; TCRdb holds only in-frame clones, not every one. The data show around 60,000 clones, approximately 90% seen once. The sequenced sample consisted of peripheral blood. The receptors derive from a human donor with active COVID-19. The donor label of this sample is uncertain.

This rearrangement joins TRBV5-6 to TRBJ2-7; 7 bases line up with TRBD1. The CDR3 has 13 residues. The germline V gene encodes CDR1 SGHDT and CDR2 YYEEEE. The V and J ends lost 2 bases and 4 bases, in that order; junction bases with no gene match: 3. The CDR3 region has the DNA TGTGCCAGCAGCTTCGGGACAGTGTACGAGCAGTACTTC. Protein: CASSFGTVYEQYF. Full variable domain (missing parts from reference TRBV5-6 and TRBJ2-7): DAGVTQSPTHLIKTRGQQVTLRCSPKSGHDTVSWYQQALGQGPQFIFQYYEEEERQRGNFPDRFSGHQFPNYSSELNVNALLLGDSALYLCASSFGTVYEQYFGPGTRLTVT.

The chain joins TRBV5-6 to TRBJ2-1; D might be TRBD2 (5 bases). The V and J ends lost 0 bases and 4 bases respectively, with 14 bases between them. The CDR3 contains 16 residues. Germline lookup yields CDR1 SGHDT and CDR2 YYEEEE. DNA of the CDR3: TGTGCCAGCAGCTTGGGGAGCGGAGATCCTTACAATGAGCAGTTCTTC. Its protein is CASSLGSGDPYNEQFF.

The chain combines TRBV10-2 with TRBJ2-7, with a weak D call TRBD2 (5 bases). In germline, CDR1 is WSHSY, CDR2 SAAADI. The germline V and J ends were trimmed by 4 bases and 4 bases, with 5 bases remaining between them. CDR3 length equals 11 residues. The CDR3 loop reads CASSGLYEQYF. The CDR3 nucleotides read TGCGCCAGCAGTGGACTATACGAGCAGTACTTC.

The chain uses TRBV4-1 and TRBJ2-1, with unresolved D. V was cut by 3 bases and J by 6 bases, with 9 bases left in between. The CDR3 contains 13 residues. Germline V gene sequence: CDR1 MGHRA, CDR2 YSYEKL. The CDR3 is CASSQAQSNEQFF. In nucleotides, the CDR3 is TGCGCCAGCAGCCAGGCACAGAGCAATGAGCAGTTCTTC.

This chain connects TRBV28 to TRBJ1-5; D gene unclear. In germline, CDR1 is MDHEN, CDR2 SYDVKM. CDR3 length: 12 residues. The V end lost 5 bases, the J end lost 7 bases, and 9 bases lay between the germline ends. CDR3 nucleotide sequence: TGTGCCAGCAGTGACATCCGCCAGCCCCAGCATTTT. This translates into CASSDIRQPQHF.

The genes are TRBV5-6 and TRBJ2-2; TRBD1 might be the D (6 bases). There are 16 residues in the CDR3. Between the trimmed V and J ends, which lost 5 bases and 6 bases, there was a span of 20 bases. From germline, CDR1 is SGHDT and CDR2 YYEEEE. The CDR3 DNA reads as TGTGCCAGCAGTCCTGCCGGGACACCTAACGCCGGGGAGCTGTTTTTT. It encodes CASSPAGTPNAGELFF.

V is TRBV6-5 and J is TRBJ2-3; 7 bases map to TRBD2. Germline CDR1 MNHEY, CDR2 SVGAGI. The CDR3 has 15 residues. V shed 7 bases, J shed 3 bases, and the junction held 10 bases outside the gene matches. The CDR3 loop reads CASIPPGRGTDTQYF. The DNA for the CDR3 is TGTGCCAGCATTCCCCCGGGGAGGGGAACAGATACGCAGTATTTT.

In DNA form, the CDR3 reads TGTGCCAGCAGCCAAAGTCCGTCGGGCAATCAGCCCCAGCATTTT. It codes for CASSQSPSGNQPQHF. The V call is TRBV3-1 (or the pseudogene TRBV3-2), the J call TRBJ1-5; D gene uncertain. Trimming took 2 bases from V and 2 from J, leaving 10 bases between them. The V gene's germline CDR1 is LGHDT and CDR2 YNNKEL (reference sequence). The CDR3 consists of 15 residues.

This sequence joins TRBV6-1 and TRBJ2-5; TRBD2 matches at 7 bases. The CDR3 covers 14 residues. Trimming took 1 base from V and 3 from J; bases not matched to a gene: 2. Germline CDR1 and CDR2: MNHNS and SASEGT. The CDR3 reads CASSEGTREETQYF. CDR3 DNA sequence: TGTGCCAGCAGTGAAGGGACTAGGGAAGAGACCCAGTACTTC.

V and J are TRBV12-3 or TRBV12-4 and TRBJ2-2; D is unclear. V lost 3 bases to trimming and J lost 7 bases, with 9 bases between them. The CDR3 consists of 13 residues. CDR3 sequence: CASSFQVHGELFF. The DNA of the CDR3 is TGTGCCAGCAGTTTCCAGGTACACGGGGAGCTGTTTTTT.

The J gene is TRBJ2-7, the V gene TRBV9; 8 bases align to TRBD2. Germline CDR1 is SGDLS and CDR2 is YYNGEE. The CDR3 is made up of 14 amino acids. The J segment lost 2 bases and the V segment lost 4 bases, leaving 5 bases of the junction unmatched. The CDR3, as DNA: TGTGCCAGCAGCCCGGGGACTAGGGCCTACGAGCAGTACTTC. Encoded protein: CASSPGTRAYEQYF.

This clone was picked up a small number of times. This rearrangement joins TRBV6-2 or TRBV6-3 to TRBJ1-2, with D unclear. CDR3 size: 16 residues. Germline V gives CDR1 MNHEY, CDR2 SVGEGT. Trimming removed 2 bases from V and 0 bases from J, with 13 bases in between. The CDR3 nucleotides read TGTGCCAGCAGTTACGATAGCGGCAAAGCTAACTATGGCTACACCTTC. This sequence encodes CASSYDSGKANYGYTF.

This chain uses TRBV19 with TRBJ2-1, with TRBD1 identical over 8 bases. The CDR3 is made up of 16 amino acids. The V gene end was trimmed by 5 bases and the J gene end by 2 bases; junction bases not matched to a gene: 8. Looked up from germline, CDR1 is LNHDA and CDR2 is SQIVND (reference sequence). CDR3 sequence (DNA): TGTGCCAGTAGTGTACCGGGGACAGGTACCTACAATGAGCAGTTCTTC. It is translated as CASSVPGTGTYNEQFF.

V gene TRBV3-1 (or the pseudogene TRBV3-2) combines with J gene TRBJ2-1, with D unclear. Trimming shortened V by 0 bases and J by 3 bases, and 12 bases separated the two germline ends. CDR1 is LGHDT, CDR2 YNNKEL, per germline (reference sequence). The CDR3 is made up of 16 amino acids. CDR3: CASSQDPSRGYNEQFF. DNA for the CDR3: TGTGCCAGCAGCCAAGATCCAAGCAGAGGCTACAATGAGCAGTTCTTC.

The V call is TRBV11-2, the J call TRBJ2-1; tentatively, D is TRBD2 (6 bases). V shed 6 bases and J shed 12 bases, with 18 bases lying between them. CDR1 and CDR2 from the germline V gene are SGHAT and FQNNGV. This CDR3 contains 13 residues. CDR3 amino acids: CASSWGEGFGQFF. The CDR3 nucleotides read TGTGCCAGCAGTTGGGGGGAAGGGTTTGGGCAGTTCTTC.

V usage is TRBV7-9 and J usage is TRBJ2-1, with 7 bases lining up with TRBD2. CDR1 and CDR2 (germline): SEHNR, FQNEAQ (reference sequence). This CDR3 comprises 15 residues. Trimming removed 0 bases from V and 5 bases from J; junction bases left unmatched: 4. The CDR3, as DNA: TGTGCCAGCAGCTTAGCGGGGGGAGGGAACAATGAGCAGTTCTTC. Its protein is CASSLAGGGNNEQFF.

This rearrangement joins TRBV11-2 to TRBJ2-3; 8 nucleotides align to TRBD1. Trimming removed 2 bases from V and 6 bases from J; junction bases left unmatched: 4. The length of the CDR3 is 14 residues. The germline V gene has CDR1 SGHAT and CDR2 FQNNGV. Here the CDR3 reads CASSLRDRGDTQYF. CDR3 coding DNA: TGTGCCAGCAGCTTACGAGACAGGGGCGATACGCAGTATTTT.

V is TRBV7-3 and J is TRBJ2-2; maybe TRBD2 (6 bases). Germline values: CDR1 SGHTA, CDR2 FQGTGA. The CDR3 loop spans 14 amino acids. Trimming stripped 5 bases from V and 2 bases from J, with 9 bases between. CDR3 nucleotides: TGTGCCAGCAGCAGGGACTCTAACACCGGGGAGCTGTTTTTT. Translated: CASSRDSNTGELFF.

The chain has TRBV30 and TRBJ2-3; TRBD1 aligns across 9 bases. The CDR3 is made up of 14 amino acids. Germline trimming cut 6 bases from V and 4 bases from J; bases unmatched to any gene: 8. Germline CDR1 reads GTSNPN; CDR2 reads SVGIG (reference sequence). CDR3 amino acids: CACLDRGSADTQYF. The CDR3 bases are TGTGCCTGCTTGGACAGGGGAAGTGCAGATACGCAGTATTTT.

The chain joins TRBV5-1 to TRBJ1-5; no definite D call. The CDR3 covers 13 residues. V lost 4 bases to trimming and J lost 3 bases, with 8 bases between them. CDR1 SGHRS and CDR2 YFSETQ come from the germline V gene. The CDR3: CASSEGLNQPQHF. The CDR3 region has the DNA TGCGCCAGCAGCGAAGGACTCAATCAGCCCCAGCATTTT.

The rearrangement uses TRBV7-2 and TRBJ2-7; D might be TRBD1 (5 bases). The CDR3 is 14 amino acids. Germline CDR1 SGHTA, CDR2 FQGNSA. The ends were cut back, 0 bases at V and 5 bases at J, with 11 bases in the middle. CDR3 coding DNA: TGTGCCAGCAGCTTAGCAAGGGGCTCTAACGAGCAGTACTTC. This codes for CASSLARGSNEQYF.

The rearrangement links TRBV28 to TRBJ2-7, with TRBD2 matching 8 bases. The CDR3 extends over 16 amino acids. Germline V lookup: CDR1 MDHEN, CDR2 SYDVKM. V shed 2 bases and J 3 bases; nucleotides not matched to a gene: 9. The CDR3 DNA reads TGTGCCAGCAGTTTAAAACTAGCGGAACGGGGCTACGAGCAGTACTTC. Its protein product is CASSLKLAERGYEQYF. The full variable domain, completed using reference TRBV28 and TRBJ2-7, is DVKVTQSSRYLVKRTGEKVFLECVQDMDHENMFWYRQDPGLGLRLIYFSYDVKMKEKGDIPEGYSVSREKKERFSLILESASTNQTSMYLCASSLKLAERGYEQYFGPGTRLTVT.

The chain combines TRBV5-1 with TRBJ2-1; 7 bases line up with TRBD2. In germline, CDR1 is SGHRS, CDR2 YFSETQ. CDR3 size: 14 residues. V was clipped by 0 bases and J by 5 bases; unmatched bases: 2. The DNA of the CDR3 is TGCGCCAGCAGCTTGGGCGGGAGCCACAATGAGCAGTTCTTC. As protein: CASSLGGSHNEQFF. The full variable domain, completed using reference TRBV5-1 and TRBJ2-1, is KAGVTQTPRYLIKTRGQQVTLSCSPISGHRSVSWYQQTPGQGLQFLFEYFSETQRNKGNFPGRFSGRQFSNSRSEMNVSTLELGDSALYLCASSLGGSHNEQFFGPGTRLTVL.

V is TRBV7-8 and J is TRBJ2-3, with 7 bases that match TRBD2. This CDR3 spans 16 amino acids. V lost 6 bases and J lost 0; bases outside the gene matches: 9. Germline assignment: CDR1 SGHVS and CDR2 FQNEAQ. In DNA, the CDR3 is TGTGCCAGCAGACCGACTAGGGAGGGTAGCACAGATACGCAGTATTTT. Its translation: CASRPTREGSTDTQYF.

The chain links TRBV28 to TRBJ1-5, with 8 bases matching TRBD1. Germline lookup yields CDR1 MDHEN and CDR2 SYDVKM. The CDR3 extends over 14 amino acids. V was pared by 3 bases and J by 7 bases, with 5 bases of the junction left unmatched. The CDR3 DNA sequence: TGTGCCAGCAGTTTTCAGGGGGCGAGACAGCCCCAGCATTTT. It encodes CASSFQGARQPQHF.

The sample holds one count of this clone. This rearrangement joins TRBV25-1 to TRBJ2-6; no reliable D call. Germline V CDR1 and CDR2: MGHDK, SYGVNS. The CDR3 is 15 amino acids. The germline V and J ends were trimmed by 6 bases and 3 bases, with 12 bases remaining between them. CDR3 protein: CASSAPRRGANVLTF. CDR3 coding DNA: TGTGCCAGCAGCGCGCCGAGGCGTGGGGCCAACGTCCTGACTTTC.

This clone was counted a few times. The J gene is TRBJ2-2, the V gene TRBV6-2 or TRBV6-3; 7 bases match TRBD1. CDR1 MNHEY and CDR2 SVGEGT come from the germline V gene. The V segment lost 0 bases and the J segment 3 bases; nucleotides outside the gene matches: 1. The CDR3 length is 15 residues. For the CDR3, the DNA is TGTGCCAGCAGTTACTCAACAGGGGACACCGGGGAGCTGTTTTTT. Its protein product is CASSYSTGDTGELFF.